Listed here are 25 T cell receptor beta chains from one sample, sequenced in a study of cytomegalovirus exposure and HLA in healthy donors. It was with 60 Vbeta and 13 Jbeta primers that the PCR ran. TCRdb keeps only in-frame clones here, not all; method: immunoSEQ multiplex PCR. The sample consists of some 98,000 clones, around 80% of them appearing once. The sample was PBMCs. The receptors originated from a man between 40 and 49 years old in good health and CMV-seronegative.

This CDR3 reads CASSPGAVYEQYF. DNA of the CDR3: TGCGCCAGCAGCCCAGGGGCGGTCTACGAGCAGTACTTC. J is TRBJ2-7 and V is TRBV5-1; weak D call: TRBD1 (6 bases). Germline CDR1 SGHRS, CDR2 YFSETQ. V was trimmed by 4 bases and J by 3 bases, leaving 11 bases between them. The CDR3 sequence is 13 residues long.

V usage is TRBV7-2 and J usage is TRBJ2-1; 10 bases line up with TRBD2. The CDR3 has 15 amino acids. Losses at the gene ends were 6 bases for V and 3 bases for J; bases not matched to a gene: 5. Germline CDR1 is SGHTA and CDR2 is FQGNSA. The DNA for the CDR3 is TGTGCCAGCAGGGAACTAGCGGGACGCTACAATGAGCAGTTCTTC. Translating it yields CASRELAGRYNEQFF.

Only a few counts were recorded for this clone. V is TRBV7-8 and J is TRBJ2-3, with 9 nucleotides matching TRBD1. In germline, CDR1 is SGHVS, CDR2 FQNEAQ. This CDR3 is 15 amino acids long. Trimming removed 1 base from V and 5 bases from J; junction bases left unmatched: 4. The CDR3 region is CASSLGDRVRDTQYF. The CDR3 DNA reads as TGTGCCAGCAGCTTAGGGGACAGGGTTAGAGATACGCAGTATTTT.

The chain couples TRBV19 to TRBJ1-4; D may be TRBD1 (6 bases). V was trimmed by 7 bases and J by 0 bases, leaving 12 bases between them. This CDR3 has 15 residues. The germline CDR1 and CDR2 sequences are LNHDA and SQIVND (reference sequence). In nucleotides, the CDR3 is TGTGCCAGTAAACGACAGGACGCAACTAATGAAAAACTGTTTTTT. Its protein product is CASKRQDATNEKLFF. The full variable domain, its missing parts supplied by reference TRBV19 and TRBJ1-4, is DGGITQSPKYLFRKEGQNVTLSCEQNLNHDAMYWYRQDPGQGLRLIYYSQIVNDFQKGDIAEGYSVSREKKESFPLTVTSAQKNPTAFYLCASKRQDATNEKLFFGSGTQLSVL.

The V call is TRBV5-1, the J call TRBJ1-4; 7 positions match TRBD1. The junction had 6 bases not matched to a gene; V was cut back by 3 bases and J by 7 bases. Germline CDR1 reads SGHRS; CDR2 reads YFSETQ. This CDR3 spans 14 amino acids. In nucleotides, the CDR3 is TGCGCCAGCAGCTCCGGGACAGTGGGTGAAAAACTGTTTTTT. Protein: CASSSGTVGEKLFF.

J is TRBJ2-5 and V is TRBV28, with TRBD1 as a possible D gene (6 bases). Looked up from germline, CDR1 is MDHEN and CDR2 is SYDVKM. This CDR3 spans 13 amino acids. V lost 6 bases and J 2 bases, leaving 10 bases between the germline ends. CDR3 sequence (DNA): TGTGCCAGCAGACTCGGACAGCAAGAGACCCAGTACTTC. Translation: CASRLGQQETQYF.

This clone was counted a single time. The chain couples TRBV23-1 to TRBJ1-1; no clear D. TRBV23-1 carries the ORF label, with uncertain function. The ends were cut back, 4 bases at V and 3 bases at J, with 12 bases in the middle. The CDR3 loop spans 14 amino acids. CDR3 nucleotide sequence: TGCGCCAGCAGTCTTACTAACCCCGACACTGAAGCTTTCTTT. Translating it yields CASSLTNPDTEAFF.

This chain links TRBV18 with TRBJ1-2; D not resolved. V lost 3 bases to trimming and J lost 2 bases, with 16 bases between them. The length of the CDR3 is 16 residues. Germline loops: CDR1 KGHSH, CDR2 LQKENI. The CDR3 nucleotides are TGTGCCAGCTCACCCCAAACGACGGGAATGAACTATGGCTACACCTTC. Amino acid sequence: CASSPQTTGMNYGYTF.

This chain connects TRBV28 to TRBJ1-2, with a tentative D call TRBD1 (5 bases). Trimming shortened V by 6 bases and J by 2 bases, and 16 bases separated the two germline ends. Germline V lookup: CDR1 MDHEN, CDR2 SYDVKM. The CDR3 spans 15 residues. The CDR3 here is CASREGGAGNYGYTF. CDR3 in DNA: TGTGCCAGCAGAGAGGGAGGGGCAGGCAACTATGGCTACACCTTC.

The chain carries TRBV7-9 and TRBJ1-4; TRBD1 matches 12 bases. Trimming at V came to 6 bases and at J to 8 bases, leaving 10 bases not matched to a gene. Germline CDR1 SEHNR, CDR2 FQNEAQ (reference sequence). The CDR3 extends over 16 amino acids. CDR3 amino acids: CASRSRDRGRGEKLFF. Here the CDR3 DNA reads TGTGCCAGCAGATCCCGGGACAGGGGGCGCGGAGAAAAACTGTTTTTT.

This rearrangement joins TRBV7-2 to TRBJ2-1, with a possible D match to TRBD2 (5 bases). This CDR3 region has 14 residues. V was trimmed by 5 bases and J by 3 bases, leaving 11 bases between them. Germline V gives CDR1 SGHTA, CDR2 FQGNSA. The CDR3 DNA reads as TGTGCCAGCAGCCCGAGGACTGGCTACAATGAGCAGTTCTTC. Its translation: CASSPRTGYNEQFF.

V is TRBV2 and J is TRBJ1-5, with 8 bases lining up with TRBD1. CDR1 is SNHLY, CDR2 FYNNEI, per germline. The V segment lost 5 bases and the J segment 6 bases; nucleotides outside the gene matches: 9. This CDR3 is built from 15 residues. The CDR3 DNA is TGTGCCAGCAGTTCCCAGGGGGCGGCGGGTCAGCCCCAGCATTTT. Its translation: CASSSQGAAGQPQHF.

This clone was observed once. The chain uses TRBV4-3 and TRBJ1-5, with TRBD1 identical over 7 bases. CDR1 and CDR2 (germline): LGHNA, YSLEER. The V segment lost 4 bases and the J segment 2 bases; nucleotides outside the gene matches: 2. The CDR3 has 14 residues. As DNA, the CDR3 is TGCGCCAGCAGCCCAGACAGGGGCAATCAGCCCCAGCATTTT. It yields the protein CASSPDRGNQPQHF.

In its sample, this clone was seen a few times. The rearrangement joins TRBV6-5 to TRBJ1-2, with TRBD1 matching over 9 bases. The J segment lost 7 bases and the V segment lost 0 bases, leaving 6 bases of the junction unmatched. Germline V lookup: CDR1 MNHEY, CDR2 SVGAGI. CDR3 size: 15 residues. The CDR3 coding sequence is TGTGCCAGCAGTTACTCGATGGACAGGGGCTTTGGCTACACCTTC. Protein product: CASSYSMDRGFGYTF.

This chain joins TRBV6-5 and TRBJ1-6; no definite D call. This CDR3 contains 14 residues. Germline CDR1 reads MNHEY; CDR2 reads SVGAGI. Trimming pared 5 bases from V and 14 bases from J, leaving 19 bases between. CDR3 coding DNA: TGTGCCAGCAGTGAATTTGACTTCTCGGGGACCCTCCACTTT. The encoded protein is CASSEFDFSGTLHF.

The rearrangement links TRBV10-2 to TRBJ2-1, with TRBD2 identical over 16 bases. This CDR3 spans 19 amino acids. With V trimmed by 8 bases and J by 0 bases, 10 bases remained unmatched. From germline, CDR1 is WSHSY and CDR2 SAAADI. CDR3: CASLTGLAGGLSSYNEQFF. CDR3 nucleotide sequence: TGCGCCAGCCTTACGGGACTAGCGGGGGGGCTGAGCTCCTACAATGAGCAGTTCTTC.

This chain connects TRBV2 to TRBJ2-7; 9 nucleotides align to TRBD1. The germline gives CDR1 SNHLY, CDR2 FYNNEI. J lost 2 bases, V lost 6 bases, and 5 bases had no gene match. This CDR3 region has 14 residues. As DNA, the CDR3 is TGTGCCAGCAGGCCGGGACAGGGTCCCTACGAGCAGTACTTC. Protein sequence: CASRPGQGPYEQYF.

The chain is built from TRBV7-2 and TRBJ2-7, with 7 bases identical to TRBD1. The CDR3 runs 17 residues. Looked up from germline, CDR1 is SGHTA and CDR2 is FQGNSA. Unmatched junction bases numbered 9, after V lost 1 base and J lost 0 bases. CDR3 coding DNA: TGTGCCAGCAGCTTAGGGCCGGTACAGGGGAGCTCCTACGAGCAGTACTTC. Protein: CASSLGPVQGSSYEQYF.

The chain carries TRBV7-9 and TRBJ2-3; the D is unclear. This CDR3 has 13 amino acids. Trimming removed 5 bases at V and 2 bases at J, with 8 bases between. From germline, CDR1 is SEHNR and CDR2 FQNEAQ (reference sequence). The CDR3 DNA is TGTGCCAGCAGCGCCGTGGCCACAGATACGCAGTATTTT. Protein sequence: CASSAVATDTQYF.

The gene calls are TRBV6-5 and TRBJ2-7; 9 bases align to TRBD1. The CDR3 spans 15 residues. Germline loops: CDR1 MNHEY, CDR2 SVGAGI. V dropped 6 bases and J dropped 2; count of bases not matched to a gene: 8. For the CDR3, the DNA is TGTGCCAGCAGCGCCGGGACAGGGACCCCCTACGAGCAGTACTTC. Translated: CASSAGTGTPYEQYF.

This clone was observed a few times. The chain joins TRBV9 to TRBJ2-1; D remains ambiguous. CDR1 SGDLS and CDR2 YYNGEE come from the germline V gene. Between the trimmed V and J ends, which lost 4 bases and 9 bases, there was a span of 14 bases. The CDR3 length is 13 residues. The DNA for the CDR3 is TGTGCCAGCAGCTATAGGCTAACGGGTGAGCAGTTCTTC. It is translated as CASSYRLTGEQFF.

The rearrangement joins TRBV20-1 to TRBJ1-1; 7 bases align to TRBD1. The germline CDR1 and CDR2 sequences are DFQATT and SNEGSKA (reference sequence). This CDR3 is 11 amino acids long. The junction had 2 bases not matched to a gene; V was cut back by 6 bases and J by 4 bases. The CDR3 sequence is CSARDSTEAFF. For the CDR3, the DNA is TGCAGTGCCCGGGACAGCACTGAAGCTTTCTTT.

V gene TRBV5-4 combines with J gene TRBJ2-2; 8 bases align to TRBD2. The germline V gene has CDR1 SGHNT and CDR2 YYREEE (reference sequence). V trimming: 0 bases; J trimming: 6 bases; junction bases outside the gene matches: 7. The CDR3 is made up of 16 amino acids. CDR3 sequence reads: CASSLAGGPRPGELFF. CDR3 nucleotides: TGTGCCAGCAGCTTGGCGGGGGGGCCGAGGCCCGGGGAGCTGTTTTTT.

This rearrangement joins TRBV18 to TRBJ1-4; TRBD1 might be the D (5 bases). The CDR3 is 13 amino acids. Trimming took 1 base from V and 8 from J, leaving 8 bases between them. CDR1 is KGHSH and CDR2 is LQKENI in the germline V gene. CDR3 in amino acids: CASSPRGGEKLFF. DNA of the CDR3: TGTGCCAGCTCACCACGCGGGGGAGAAAAACTGTTTTTT.

The chain carries TRBV4-3 and TRBJ2-5; D possibly corresponds to TRBD1 (5 bases). Germline CDR1 and CDR2: LGHNA and YSLEER. The CDR3 covers 15 residues. The ends were cut back, 3 bases at V and 2 bases at J, with 13 bases in the middle. The CDR3 protein is CASSHETGKQETQYF. The DNA of the CDR3 is TGCGCCAGCAGCCACGAAACAGGAAAACAAGAGACCCAGTACTTC.